Listed here is a single TCR beta chain. What it recognizes is unknown. The record originates from a study of PD-1 blockade in classical Hodgkin lymphoma. CDR1 and CDR2 (germline): SGHRS, YFSETQ. CDR3 size: 14 residues. Trimming cost V 3 bases and J 5 bases, with 14 bases left between them. Clones were sequenced by immunoSEQ multiplex PCR, and TCRdb holds only the in-frame ones, with some missing. This table has about 66,000 clones, 71% appearing once. Study-wide results and limits: A reduction in baseline TCR diversity was reportedly seen in newly diagnosed patients relative to healthy donors.

Every one of the patients relapsed after autologous stem cell transplantation (brentuximab vedotin exposure was variable). This chain joins TRBV5-1 and TRBJ1-1; D is uncertain. Sequencing was performed on peripheral blood mononuclear cells (PBMCs), taken before the second cycle of nivolumab. The source is a human donor with classical Hodgkin lymphoma. The chain's CDR3 is CASSSLPVQTEAFF. CDR3 coding DNA: TGCGCCAGCAGCTCGCTCCCCGTACAAACTGAAGCTTTCTTT.